This paragraph covers one TCR beta chain sequence. The read terminates 3 residues ahead of where the CDR3 ends, so the germline J gene completes it. This entry is derived from a study of Tregs in tolerant kidney transplant recipients. The CDR3 has 14 amino acids. The V and J ends lost 2 bases and 5 bases respectively, with 10 bases between them. Germline values: CDR1 SGHRS, CDR2 YFSETQ. Clones were sequenced by immunoSEQ multiplex PCR, and TCRdb holds only the in-frame ones, with some missing. Its table records tens of thousands of clones. The nonmyeloablative bone marrow transplants came from related graft donors, with transient mixed chimerism.

The sequence was collected from a human patient who received a combined kidney and bone marrow transplant. A share of the T cells may be of graft donor origin. The chain is built from TRBV5-1 and TRBJ1-4; the D is unclear. The specimen was CD4+ T cells from blood (PBMCs), collected 24 months after the transplant. CDR3 sequence: CASSLFGQNEKLFF. The covered CDR3 bases are TGCGCCAGCAGCTTATTTGGCCAAAATGAAAAA.